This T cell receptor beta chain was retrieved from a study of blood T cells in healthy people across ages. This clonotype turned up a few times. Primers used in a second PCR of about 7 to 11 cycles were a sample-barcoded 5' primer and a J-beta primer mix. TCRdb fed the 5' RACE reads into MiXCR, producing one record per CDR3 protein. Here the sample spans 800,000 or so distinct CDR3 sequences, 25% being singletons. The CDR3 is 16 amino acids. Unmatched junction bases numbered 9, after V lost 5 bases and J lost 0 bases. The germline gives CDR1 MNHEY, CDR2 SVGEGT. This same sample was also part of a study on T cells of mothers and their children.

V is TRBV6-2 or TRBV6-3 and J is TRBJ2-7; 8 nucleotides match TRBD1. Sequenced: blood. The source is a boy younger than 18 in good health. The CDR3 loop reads CASSGYTDRDSYEQYF. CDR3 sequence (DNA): TGTGCCAGCAGTGGGTACACGGACAGGGACTCCTACGAGCAGTACTTC.